This passage covers 7 T cell receptor beta chains from one sample sequenced in a study of T cell changes during pregnancy in multiple sclerosis. This table comes from immunoSEQ multiplex PCR, and its TCRdb copy is limited to in-frame clones, with some not included. The table has approximately 83,000 clones, approximately 92% seen once. This specimen was peripheral blood, taken in the first trimester of pregnancy. Every receptor here comes from a female donor with multiple sclerosis, enrolled in a pregnancy study.

CDR3 sequence (DNA): TGCGCCAGCAGCTTAGGACAGGGTGGGAGTCAGCCCCAGCATTTT. Its translation: CASSLGQGGSQPQHF. The chain combines TRBV5-1 with TRBJ1-5; 8 nucleotides line up with TRBD1. The CDR3 is 15 amino acids. In germline, CDR1 is SGHRS, CDR2 YFSETQ. Losses at the gene ends were 2 bases for V and 6 bases for J; bases not matched to a gene: 7. Using reference TRBV5-1 and TRBJ1-5 for the parts outside the CDR3, the full variable domain is KAGVTQTPRYLIKTRGQQVTLSCSPISGHRSVSWYQQTPGQGLQFLFEYFSETQRNKGNFPGRFSGRQFSNSRSEMNVSTLELGDSALYLCASSLGQGGSQPQHFGDGTRLSIL.

This chain joins TRBV2 and TRBJ2-5; a possible D gene is TRBD1 (5 bases). V was trimmed by 2 bases and J by 3 bases, leaving 7 bases between them. The CDR3 consists of 13 residues. Per the germline V gene, CDR1 is SNHLY and CDR2 is FYNNEI. CDR3 sequence reads: CASSELTEETQYF. CDR3 DNA: TGTGCCAGCAGTGAATTGACAGAAGAGACCCAGTACTTC.

The chain couples TRBV15 to TRBJ1-2; possibly TRBD1 for D (6 bases). The CDR3 loop spans 13 amino acids. Trimming shortened V by 0 bases and J by 6 bases, and 8 bases separated the two germline ends. CDR1 LNHNV and CDR2 YYDKDF come from the germline V gene (reference sequence). CDR3 nucleotides: TGTGCCACCAGCAGAGACAGGGGACATGGCTACACCTTC. Translation: CATSRDRGHGYTF.

The V and J genes are TRBV7-9 and TRBJ1-1; 10 bases agree with TRBD1. CDR3 length: 15 amino acids. Germline lookup yields CDR1 SEHNR and CDR2 FQNEAQ (reference sequence). V lost 1 base and J lost 5; bases outside the gene matches: 4. The CDR3 DNA follows: TGTGCCAGCAGCTTAGGGGACAGGGGAAAGACTGAAGCTTTCTTT. Its protein product is CASSLGDRGKTEAFF.

This chain uses TRBV11-2 with TRBJ2-2; D perhaps matches TRBD2 (6 bases). The germline CDR1 and CDR2 sequences are SGHAT and FQNNGV. V was clipped by 0 bases and J by 7 bases, with 12 bases between them. This CDR3 is built from 15 residues. The CDR3 loop is CASSLDPRGFGELFF. The CDR3 DNA sequence: TGTGCCAGCAGCTTAGATCCCCGGGGGTTCGGGGAGCTGTTTTTT.

CDR3 loop: CASSVSGGGNTIYF. The CDR3 region has the DNA TGTGCCAGCAGCGTATCAGGGGGTGGAAACACCATATATTTT. The gene calls are TRBV9 and TRBJ1-3, with 7 bases fitting TRBD1. Losses at the gene ends were 1 base for V and 3 bases for J; bases not matched to a gene: 1. This CDR3 has 14 amino acids. Looked up from germline, CDR1 is SGDLS and CDR2 is YYNGEE.

The genes are TRBV7-3 and TRBJ2-3; 9 bases line up with TRBD2. After removal of 0 bases from V and 3 bases from J, the junction contained 4 bases not matched to a gene. The CDR3 consists of 16 residues. Germline V gene sequence: CDR1 SGHTA, CDR2 FQGTGA. CDR3 residues: CASSLTSLAGTDTQYF. DNA of the CDR3: TGTGCCAGCAGCTTAACGTCGCTAGCGGGGACAGATACGCAGTATTTT.